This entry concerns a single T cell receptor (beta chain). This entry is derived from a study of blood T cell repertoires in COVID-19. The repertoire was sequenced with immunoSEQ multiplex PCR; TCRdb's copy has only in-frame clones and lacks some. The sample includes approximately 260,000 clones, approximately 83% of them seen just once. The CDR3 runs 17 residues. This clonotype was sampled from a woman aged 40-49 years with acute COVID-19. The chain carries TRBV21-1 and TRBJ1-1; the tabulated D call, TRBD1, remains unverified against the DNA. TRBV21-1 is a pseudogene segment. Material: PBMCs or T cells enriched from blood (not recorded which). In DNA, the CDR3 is TGTGCCAGCAGCCTACTCGCCGGGACAGGCCGGAACACTGAAGCTTTCTTT. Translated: CASSLLAGTGRNTEAFF.